This T cell receptor (beta chain) was recovered during a study of T cell responses to AZD1222 COVID-19 vaccine. Points from the study as a whole: Donors were largely white British and mainly female; clonal diversity was possibly underestimated.

Sequencing used immunoSEQ multiplex PCR; TCRdb keeps in-frame clones, though not all of them. Of approximately 150,000 clones in the sample, just over 90% were seen once. As to this clone: What it binds is unknown.

CDR1 and CDR2 (germline): MNHNS, SASEGT. This CDR3 is 13 amino acids long. Trimming cost V 1 base and J 3 bases, with 4 bases left between them. Sequenced material: peripheral blood, taken 28 days after the second AZD1222 dose. The sequence was obtained from an adult who received the AZD1222 COVID-19 vaccine. The chain uses TRBV6-1 and TRBJ1-5; D gene uncertain. DNA of the CDR3: TGTGCCAGCAGTGAAGTCGACAATCAGCCCCAGCATTTT. Translated, it gives CASSEVDNQPQHF.